This TCR beta chain was sequenced during a study of T-cell memory formation after mild COVID-19. TCRdb re-derived calls from the 5' RACE reads in MiXCR, one entry per CDR3 protein. The sample lists hundreds of thousands of distinct CDR3 sequences, about a fifth occurring once. This CDR3 has 14 residues. Germline-derived CDR1 and CDR2 are MNHEY and SVGAGI. Trimming removed 5 bases at V and 6 bases at J, with 16 bases between. The chain is built from TRBV6-5 and TRBJ1-1; D is possibly TRBD1 (5 bases). This sequence originates from an adult woman who had mild COVID-19 (a few samples of this study predate the infection). Cell type and time point are not known. The sequencing input was PBMCs or a T cell subset sorted from them (not recorded which). This chain's CDR3 is CASSASSGDPEAFF. CDR3 nucleotide sequence: TGTGCCAGCAGTGCGTCCTCGGGGGATCCTGAAGCTTTCTTT.